These T cell receptor beta chains were read from a single sample in a study of blood T cell repertoires in COVID-19. Assay used: immunoSEQ multiplex PCR; TCRdb lists only in-frame clones, some missing. This table has about 430,000 clones, about 88% appearing once. Sequencing was carried out using PBMCs or T cells enriched from blood (not recorded which). These receptors originate from a woman between 18 and 30 years old who had been exposed to COVID-19. Each CDR3 is given with its conserved first and last residue. The D gene is left open where the match is weak. Rows may omit the clone size; those that give it use once, few, many or a size class.

v_gene: TRBV7-9
abundance: .
j_gene: TRBJ1-6
d_gene: .
CDR3aa: CASSFEVLAPLHF
CDR3nt: TGTGCCAGCAGCTTTGAGGTGTTGGCACCCCTCCACTTT

v_gene: TRBV28
abundance: .
j_gene: TRBJ2-1
d_gene: .
CDR3aa: CATNSLNEQFF
CDR3nt: TGTGCCACGAACAGCCTTAATGAGCAGTTCTTC

v_gene: TRBV10-3
abundance: .
j_gene: TRBJ1-1
d_gene: .
CDR3aa: CAISAGYADGGRTEAFF
CDR3nt: TGTGCCATCAGTGCGGGATACGCGGACGGGGGAAGGACTGAAGCTTTCTTT

v_gene: TRBV10-3
abundance: .
j_gene: TRBJ1-5
d_gene: TRBD1
CDR3aa: CAISEGDRGTLFNQPQHF
CDR3nt: TGTGCCATCAGTGAGGGGGACAGGGGCACCCTTTTTAATCAGCCCCAGCATTTT

v_gene: TRBV19
abundance: once
j_gene: TRBJ1-1
d_gene: TRBD1
CDR3aa: CASSILDRGQNTEAFF
CDR3nt: TGTGCCAGTAGTATTCTGGACAGGGGGCAGAACACTGAAGCTTTCTTT

v_gene: TRBV7-2
abundance: .
j_gene: TRBJ2-7
d_gene: TRBD2
CDR3aa: CASSLASGRTYEQYF
CDR3nt: TGTGCCAGCAGCTTAGCTAGCGGGCGGACGTACGAGCAGTACTTC

v_gene: TRBV5-5
abundance: .
j_gene: TRBJ2-5
d_gene: TRBD1
CDR3aa: CASSQTGEETQYF
CDR3nt: TGTGCCAGCAGTCAGACAGGGGAAGAGACCCAGTACTTC

v_gene: TRBV28
abundance: once
j_gene: TRBJ2-7
d_gene: .
CDR3aa: CASSLAGSYEQYF
CDR3nt: TGTGCCAGCAGTTTGGCAGGGTCCTACGAGCAGTACTTC

v_gene: TRBV28
abundance: .
j_gene: TRBJ2-1
d_gene: TRBD2
CDR3aa: CASSQAGVYNEQFF
CDR3nt: TGTGCCAGCAGTCAAGCGGGGGTATACAATGAGCAGTTCTTC

v_gene: TRBV7-8
abundance: .
j_gene: TRBJ1-2
d_gene: TRBD1
CDR3aa: CASSPQGQGLGYTF
CDR3nt: TGTGCCAGCAGCCCTCAGGGACAGGGCCTCGGCTACACCTTC

v_gene: TRBV15
abundance: once
j_gene: TRBJ2-1
d_gene: TRBD2
CDR3aa: CATSRDRASGGAEQFF
CDR3nt: TGTGCCACCAGCAGAGATCGTGCTAGCGGGGGGGCTGAGCAGTTCTTC

v_gene: TRBV5-1
abundance: .
j_gene: TRBJ1-2
d_gene: TRBD1
CDR3aa: CASSPGGTDYGYTF
CDR3nt: TGCGCCAGCAGTCCGGGTGGGACAGACTATGGCTACACCTTC

v_gene: TRBV5-1
abundance: .
j_gene: TRBJ2-1
d_gene: TRBD2
CDR3aa: CASSLIRGELDEQFF
CDR3nt: TGCGCCAGCAGCTTGATTCGGGGGGAGCTCGATGAGCAGTTCTTC